The subject of this entry is one T cell receptor (beta chain). The antigen this receptor binds is unknown. One base away there is no much larger clone; base qualities are not given. This entry is derived from a study of control samples from healthy donors and cancer patients (dated by TCRdb to the early 2020s). From cysteine to phenylalanine, the CDR3 is 14 amino acids long. The kept DNA is CDR3 alone, 42 bases in frame from the first base. Looking up the germline V gene yields CDR1 MNHEY and CDR2 SVGAGI. Trimming takes 5 bases from V and 7 bases from J, and the germline ends sit 17 bases apart. The library was generated by the immunoSEQ multiplex PCR assay. TCRdb holds this immuneACCESS table with in-frame rearrangements only. Some clones are missing; in checked studies, unresolved V genes explain under half, and the rest has no known cause. The sample table shows under 200,000 clones, and around 94% are seen once. The ten largest account for approximately 15% of the sample.

This receptor was obtained from a man in his 60s with colorectal cancer. The sequencing sample was made of PBMCs. The chain was built from TRBV6-5 and TRBJ1-2; the D gene is unclear. CDR3 region: CASSIGKRLGGYTF. The DNA sequence is given as TGTGCCAGCAGTATAGGGAAAAGGTTGGGTGGCTACACCTTC.